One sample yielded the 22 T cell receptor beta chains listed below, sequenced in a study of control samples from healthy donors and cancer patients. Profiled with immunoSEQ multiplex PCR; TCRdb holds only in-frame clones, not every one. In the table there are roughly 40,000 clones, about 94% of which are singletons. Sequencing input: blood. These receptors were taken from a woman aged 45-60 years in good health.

DNA for the CDR3: TGCGCCAGCAGCCCCGGACAGGGGAACACTGAAGCTTTCTTT. It is translated as CASSPGQGNTEAFF. This sequence joins TRBV5-1 and TRBJ1-1; TRBD1 aligns across 8 bases. The CDR3 contains 14 residues. V shed 4 bases, J shed 1 base, and the junction held 3 bases outside the gene matches. Per the germline V gene, CDR1 is SGHRS and CDR2 is YFSETQ.

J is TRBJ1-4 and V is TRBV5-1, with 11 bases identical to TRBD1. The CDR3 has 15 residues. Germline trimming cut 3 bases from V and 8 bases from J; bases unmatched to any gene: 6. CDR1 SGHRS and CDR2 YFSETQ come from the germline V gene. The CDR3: CASSWTGGAREKLFF. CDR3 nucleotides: TGCGCCAGCAGCTGGACAGGGGGCGCCCGGGAAAAACTGTTTTTT.

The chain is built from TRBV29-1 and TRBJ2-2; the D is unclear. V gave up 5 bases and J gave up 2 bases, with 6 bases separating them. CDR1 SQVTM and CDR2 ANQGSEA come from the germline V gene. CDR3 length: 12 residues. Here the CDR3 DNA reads TGCAGCGTTTACCTTAACACCGGGGAGCTGTTTTTT. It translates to CSVYLNTGELFF.

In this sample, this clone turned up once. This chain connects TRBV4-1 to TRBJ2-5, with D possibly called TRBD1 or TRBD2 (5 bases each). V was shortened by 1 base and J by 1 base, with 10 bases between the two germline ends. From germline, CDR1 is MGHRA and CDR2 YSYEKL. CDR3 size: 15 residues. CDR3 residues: CASSQVGPAQETQYF. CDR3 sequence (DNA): TGCGCCAGCAGCCAAGTGGGACCAGCCCAAGAGACCCAGTACTTC.

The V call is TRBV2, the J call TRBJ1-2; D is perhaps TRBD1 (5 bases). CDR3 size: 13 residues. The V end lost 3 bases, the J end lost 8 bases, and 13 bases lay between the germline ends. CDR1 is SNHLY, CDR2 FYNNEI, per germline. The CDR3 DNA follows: TGTGCCAGCAGTGATTACAGGTATTCAGGCTACACCTTC. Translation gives CASSDYRYSGYTF.

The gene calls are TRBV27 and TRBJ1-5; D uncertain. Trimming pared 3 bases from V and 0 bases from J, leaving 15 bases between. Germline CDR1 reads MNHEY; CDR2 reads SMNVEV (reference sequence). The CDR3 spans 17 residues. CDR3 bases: TGTGCCAGCAGTTTGTTAAGGCCGGAATATAGCAATCAGCCCCAGCATTTT. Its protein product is CASSLLRPEYSNQPQHF.

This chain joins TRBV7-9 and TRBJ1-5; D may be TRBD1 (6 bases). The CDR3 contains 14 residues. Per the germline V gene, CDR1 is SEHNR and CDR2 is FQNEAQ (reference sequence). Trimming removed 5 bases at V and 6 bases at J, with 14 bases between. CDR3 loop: CASSPPGAFQPQHF. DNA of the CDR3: TGTGCCAGCAGCCCGCCAGGGGCTTTTCAGCCCCAGCATTTT.

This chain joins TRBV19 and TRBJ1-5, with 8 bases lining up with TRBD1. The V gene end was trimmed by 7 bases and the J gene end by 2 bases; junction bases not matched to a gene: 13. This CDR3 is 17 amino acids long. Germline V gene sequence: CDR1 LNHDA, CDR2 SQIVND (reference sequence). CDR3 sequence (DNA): TGTGCCAGTACCGACCGGACAGGGAAAAGCGGCAATCAGCCCCAGCATTTT. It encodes CASTDRTGKSGNQPQHF.

Here the CDR3 reads CASSPDLNYGYTF. The CDR3 DNA follows: TGCGCCAGCAGCCCGGATCTGAACTATGGCTACACCTTC. The chain has TRBV5-1 and TRBJ1-2, with no clear D. The CDR3 runs 13 residues. V was pared by 4 bases and J by 2 bases, with 9 bases between. The V gene's germline CDR1 is SGHRS and CDR2 YFSETQ.

DNA of the CDR3: TGTGCCAGCAGCTTCCTTTCTGACAGCGGGGGAGAGCAGTTCTTC. This sequence encodes CASSFLSDSGGEQFF. V usage is TRBV5-6 and J usage is TRBJ2-1; TRBD2 aligns across 8 bases. Per the germline V gene, CDR1 is SGHDT and CDR2 is YYEEEE. V trimming: 2 bases; J trimming: 10 bases; junction bases outside the gene matches: 11. This CDR3 is 15 amino acids long. The full variable domain, rest sourced from reference TRBV5-6 and TRBJ2-1, is DAGVTQSPTHLIKTRGQQVTLRCSPKSGHDTVSWYQQALGQGPQFIFQYYEEEERQRGNFPDRFSGHQFPNYSSELNVNALLLGDSALYLCASSFLSDSGGEQFFGPGTRLTVL.

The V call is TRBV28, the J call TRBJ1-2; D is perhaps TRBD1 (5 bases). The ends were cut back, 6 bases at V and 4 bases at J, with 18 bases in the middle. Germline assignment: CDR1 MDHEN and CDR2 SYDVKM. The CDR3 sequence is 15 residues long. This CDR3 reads CASSPGGTGLYGYTF. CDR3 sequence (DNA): TGTGCCAGCAGCCCTGGGGGAACAGGCCTCTATGGCTACACCTTC.

CDR3 protein: CASSLTATDTQYF. In DNA, the CDR3 is TGTGCCAGCAGCTTAACTGCCACAGATACGCAGTATTTT. The chain uses TRBV7-3 and TRBJ2-3; no clear D gene. The V end lost 0 bases, the J end lost 2 bases, and 3 bases lay between the germline ends. The CDR3 runs 13 residues. From germline, CDR1 is SGHTA and CDR2 FQGTGA.

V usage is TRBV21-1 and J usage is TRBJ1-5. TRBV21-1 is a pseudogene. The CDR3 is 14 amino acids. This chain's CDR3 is CASSKEPPGQPQHF. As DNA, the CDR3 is TGTGCCAGCAGCAAAGAACCGCCGGGTCAGCCCCAGCATTTT.

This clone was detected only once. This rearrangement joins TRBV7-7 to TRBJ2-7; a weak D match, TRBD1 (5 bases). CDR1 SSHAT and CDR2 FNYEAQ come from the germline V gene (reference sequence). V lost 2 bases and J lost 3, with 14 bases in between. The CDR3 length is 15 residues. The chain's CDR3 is CASSLWAGKNYEQYF. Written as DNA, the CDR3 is TGTGCCAGCAGCTTATGGGCAGGGAAAAACTACGAGCAGTACTTC.

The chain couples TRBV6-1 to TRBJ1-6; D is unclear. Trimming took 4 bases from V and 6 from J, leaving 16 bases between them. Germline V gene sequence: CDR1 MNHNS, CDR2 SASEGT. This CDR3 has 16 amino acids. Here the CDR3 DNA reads TGTGCCAGCAGTGTCAACCCCTGGCAGATTAATTCACCCCTCCACTTT. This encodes CASSVNPWQINSPLHF.

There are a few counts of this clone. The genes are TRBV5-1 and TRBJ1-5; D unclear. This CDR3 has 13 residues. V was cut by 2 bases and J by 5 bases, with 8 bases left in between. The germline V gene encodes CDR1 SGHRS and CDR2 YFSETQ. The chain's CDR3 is CASSFEGDQPQHF. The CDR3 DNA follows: TGCGCCAGCAGCTTTGAAGGAGATCAGCCCCAGCATTTT.

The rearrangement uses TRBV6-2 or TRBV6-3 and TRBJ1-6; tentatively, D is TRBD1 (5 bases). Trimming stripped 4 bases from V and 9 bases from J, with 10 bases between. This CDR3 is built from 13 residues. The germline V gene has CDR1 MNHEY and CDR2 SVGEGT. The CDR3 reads CASSSRGTSPLHF. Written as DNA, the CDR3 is TGTGCCAGCAGTTCTCGGGGGACTTCACCCCTCCACTTT.

The DNA for the CDR3 is TGTGCCAGCAGCTTTGGGACTTATGGCTACACCTTC. This gives the protein CASSFGTYGYTF. The chain combines TRBV13 with TRBJ1-2, with D possibly being TRBD1 (5 bases). V was clipped by 3 bases and J by 5 bases, with 7 bases between them. This CDR3 is built from 12 residues. The germline V gene encodes CDR1 PRHDT and CDR2 FYEKMQ (reference sequence).

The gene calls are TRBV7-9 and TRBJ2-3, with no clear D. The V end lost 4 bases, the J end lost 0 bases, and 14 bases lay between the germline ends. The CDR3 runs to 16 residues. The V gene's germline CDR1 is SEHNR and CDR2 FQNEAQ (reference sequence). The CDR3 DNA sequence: TGTGCCAGCAGCTCGACGAGGTCCTGGAGCACAGATACGCAGTATTTT. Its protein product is CASSSTRSWSTDTQYF.

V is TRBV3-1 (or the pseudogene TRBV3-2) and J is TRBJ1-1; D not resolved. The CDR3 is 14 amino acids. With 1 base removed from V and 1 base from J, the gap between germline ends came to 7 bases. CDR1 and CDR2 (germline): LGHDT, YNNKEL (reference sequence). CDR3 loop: CASSQVAKNTEAFF. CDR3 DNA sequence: TGTGCCAGCAGCCAAGTTGCAAAGAACACTGAAGCTTTCTTT.

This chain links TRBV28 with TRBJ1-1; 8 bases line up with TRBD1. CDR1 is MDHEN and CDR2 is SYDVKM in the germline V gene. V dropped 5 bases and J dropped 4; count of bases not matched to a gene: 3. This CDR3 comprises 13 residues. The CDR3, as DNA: TGTGCCAGCAGTATACAGGGGGGCACTGAAGCTTTCTTT. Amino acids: CASSIQGGTEAFF.

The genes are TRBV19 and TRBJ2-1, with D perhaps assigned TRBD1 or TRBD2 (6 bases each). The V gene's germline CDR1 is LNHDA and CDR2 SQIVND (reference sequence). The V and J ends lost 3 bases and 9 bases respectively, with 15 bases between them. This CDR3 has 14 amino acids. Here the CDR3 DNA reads TGTGCCAGTAGTATGAGGGGGGCCGAGCTTGAGCAGTTCTTC. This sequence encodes CASSMRGAELEQFF. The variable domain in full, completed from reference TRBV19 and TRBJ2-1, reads DGGITQSPKYLFRKEGQNVTLSCEQNLNHDAMYWYRQDPGQGLRLIYYSQIVNDFQKGDIAEGYSVSREKKESFPLTVTSAQKNPTAFYLCASSMRGAELEQFFGPGTRLTVL.